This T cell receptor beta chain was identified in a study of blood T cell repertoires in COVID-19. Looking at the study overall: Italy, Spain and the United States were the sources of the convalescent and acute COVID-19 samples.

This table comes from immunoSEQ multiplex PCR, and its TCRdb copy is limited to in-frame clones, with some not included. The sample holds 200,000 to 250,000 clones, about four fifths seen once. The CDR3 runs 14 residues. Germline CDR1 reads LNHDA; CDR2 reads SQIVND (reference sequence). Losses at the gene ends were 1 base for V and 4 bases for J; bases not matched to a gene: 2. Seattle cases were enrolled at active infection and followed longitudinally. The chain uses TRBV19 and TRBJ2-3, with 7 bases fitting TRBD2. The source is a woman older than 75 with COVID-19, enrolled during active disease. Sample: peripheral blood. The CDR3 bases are TGTGCCAGTAGTATAGCGGGAGGTGCAGATACGCAGTATTTT. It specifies CASSIAGGADTQYF.